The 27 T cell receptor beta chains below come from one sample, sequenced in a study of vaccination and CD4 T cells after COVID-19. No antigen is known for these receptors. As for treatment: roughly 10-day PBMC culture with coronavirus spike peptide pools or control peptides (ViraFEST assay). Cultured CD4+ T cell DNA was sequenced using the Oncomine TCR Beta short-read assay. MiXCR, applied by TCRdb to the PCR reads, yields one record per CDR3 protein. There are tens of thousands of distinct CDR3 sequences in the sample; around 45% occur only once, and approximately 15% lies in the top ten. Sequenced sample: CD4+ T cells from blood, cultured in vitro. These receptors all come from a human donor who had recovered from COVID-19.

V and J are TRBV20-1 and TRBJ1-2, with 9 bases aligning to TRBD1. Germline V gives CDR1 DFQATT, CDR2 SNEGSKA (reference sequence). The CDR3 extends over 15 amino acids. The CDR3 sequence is CNAPDRGSSNYGYTF. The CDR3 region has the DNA TGCAATGCCCCGGACAGGGGCTCATCTAACTATGGCTACACCTTC.

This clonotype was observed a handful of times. The CDR3 protein is CASSWGRKDGYTF. CDR3 sequence (DNA): TGTGCCAGCAGTTGGGGGCGGAAGGATGGCTACACCTTC. The J gene is TRBJ1-2, the V gene TRBV6-5, with D possibly being TRBD1 (6 bases). CDR3 length: 13 residues. Germline loops: CDR1 MNHEY, CDR2 SVGAGI. The ends were cut back, 4 bases at V and 6 bases at J, with 12 bases in the middle.

The CDR3 nucleotides are TGTGCCAGCAGTGGGGACACCTACGAGCAGTACTTC. Its translation is CASSGDTYEQYF. V usage is TRBV12-3 or TRBV12-4 and J usage is TRBJ2-7; TRBD1 might be the D (6 bases). Between the trimmed V and J ends, which lost 5 bases and 2 bases, there was a span of 7 bases. This CDR3 region has 12 residues.

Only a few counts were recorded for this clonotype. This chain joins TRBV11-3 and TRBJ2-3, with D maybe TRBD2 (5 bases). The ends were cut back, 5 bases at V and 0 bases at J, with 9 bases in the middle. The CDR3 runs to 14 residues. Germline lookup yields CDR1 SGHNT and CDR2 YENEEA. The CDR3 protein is CASSPRTSTDTQYF. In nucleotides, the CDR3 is TGTGCCAGCAGCCCTCGGACTAGCACAGATACGCAGTATTTT.

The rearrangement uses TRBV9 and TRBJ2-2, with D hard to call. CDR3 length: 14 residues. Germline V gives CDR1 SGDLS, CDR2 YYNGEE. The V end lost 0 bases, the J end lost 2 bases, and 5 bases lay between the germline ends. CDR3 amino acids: CASSVDTNTGELFF. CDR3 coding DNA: TGTGCCAGCAGCGTAGATACAAACACCGGGGAGCTGTTTTTT.

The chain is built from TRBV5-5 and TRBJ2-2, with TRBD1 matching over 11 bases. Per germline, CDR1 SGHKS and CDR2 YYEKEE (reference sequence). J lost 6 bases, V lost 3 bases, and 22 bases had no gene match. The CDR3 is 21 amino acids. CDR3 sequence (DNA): TGTGCCAGCAGCTGGCGGATAGGAAGGACAGGGGGCGTTGGAGGCGCCGGGGAGCTGTTTTTT. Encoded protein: CASSWRIGRTGGVGGAGELFF.

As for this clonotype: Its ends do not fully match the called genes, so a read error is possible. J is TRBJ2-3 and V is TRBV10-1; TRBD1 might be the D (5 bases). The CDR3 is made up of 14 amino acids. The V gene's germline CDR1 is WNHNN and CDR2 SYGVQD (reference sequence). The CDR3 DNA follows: TGCGCCAGCAGTGAGTCAGGGGTCTCAGATACGCAGTGTTTT. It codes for CASSESGVSDTQCF.

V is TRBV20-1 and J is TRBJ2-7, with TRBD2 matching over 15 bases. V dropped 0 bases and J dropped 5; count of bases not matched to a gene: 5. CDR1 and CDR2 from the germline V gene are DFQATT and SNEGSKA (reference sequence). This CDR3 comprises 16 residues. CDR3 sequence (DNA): TGCAGTGCTAGAGATCTCGGGACTAGCGGGGGGAACGAGCAGTACTTC. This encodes CSARDLGTSGGNEQYF.

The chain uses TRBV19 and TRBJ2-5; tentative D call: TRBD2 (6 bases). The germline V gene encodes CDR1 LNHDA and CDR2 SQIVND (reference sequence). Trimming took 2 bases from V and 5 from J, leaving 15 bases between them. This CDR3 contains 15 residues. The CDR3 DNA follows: TGTGCCAGTAGTATAAAAATACTAGCATATGAGACCCAGTACTTC. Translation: CASSIKILAYETQYF.

CDR3 sequence reads: CASSLNAPTGLSGNTIYF. CDR3 bases: TGTGCCAGCAGCTTAAATGCTCCCACAGGCCTCTCTGGAAACACCATATATTTT. The chain is built from TRBV7-3 and TRBJ1-3; a weak D match, TRBD1 (5 bases). CDR1 SGHTA and CDR2 FQGTGA come from the germline V gene. Trimming left V 1 base short and J 0 bases short, with 16 bases between. The CDR3 consists of 18 residues.

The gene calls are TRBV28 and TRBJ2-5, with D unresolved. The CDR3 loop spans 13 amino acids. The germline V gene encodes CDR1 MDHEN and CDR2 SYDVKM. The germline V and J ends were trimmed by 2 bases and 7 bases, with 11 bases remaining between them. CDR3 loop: CASSLAEGGTQYF. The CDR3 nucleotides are TGTGCCAGCAGTTTAGCGGAAGGTGGGACCCAGTACTTC.

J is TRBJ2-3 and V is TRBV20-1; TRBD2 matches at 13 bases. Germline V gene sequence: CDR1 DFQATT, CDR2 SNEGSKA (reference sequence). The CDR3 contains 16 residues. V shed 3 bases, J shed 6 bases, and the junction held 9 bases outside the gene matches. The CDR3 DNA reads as TGCAGTGCTAGCCTCACTAGCGGGGGGGCAATGGATACGCAGTATTTT. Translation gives CSASLTSGGAMDTQYF.

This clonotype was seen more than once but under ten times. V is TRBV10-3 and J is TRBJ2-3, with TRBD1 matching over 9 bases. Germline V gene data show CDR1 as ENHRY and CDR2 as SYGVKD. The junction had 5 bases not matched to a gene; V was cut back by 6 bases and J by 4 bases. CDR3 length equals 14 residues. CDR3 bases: TGTGCCATCAGGCCGGGGACAGGGTCAGATACGCAGTATTTT. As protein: CAIRPGTGSDTQYF.

The CDR3 coding sequence is TGTGCCAGCAGCTTAGCGGGGACTAGGGGATCTGGCTACACCTTC. Its translation is CASSLAGTRGSGYTF. The gene calls are TRBV7-6 and TRBJ1-2, with D maybe TRBD1 (5 bases). V was trimmed by 0 bases and J by 7 bases, leaving 15 bases between them. The germline CDR1 and CDR2 sequences are SGHVS and FNYEAQ. The CDR3 runs to 15 residues.

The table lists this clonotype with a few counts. In DNA, the CDR3 is TGTGCCAGCAGCCTAGAGGCGGGACACAACTATGGCTACACCTTC. Translated: CASSLEAGHNYGYTF. This chain connects TRBV11-1 to TRBJ1-2, with D possibly TRBD1 on 6 matching bases. Trimming pared 5 bases from V and 2 bases from J, leaving 15 bases between. The CDR3 length is 15 residues. Germline values: CDR1 SGHAT, CDR2 FQDESV (reference sequence).

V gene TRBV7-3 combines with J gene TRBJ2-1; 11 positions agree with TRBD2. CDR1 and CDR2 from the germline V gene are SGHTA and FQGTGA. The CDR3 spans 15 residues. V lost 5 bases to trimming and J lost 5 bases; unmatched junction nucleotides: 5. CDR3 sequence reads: CASSRTSGGHNEQFF. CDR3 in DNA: TGTGCCAGCAGCCGCACTAGCGGGGGCCACAATGAGCAGTTCTTC.

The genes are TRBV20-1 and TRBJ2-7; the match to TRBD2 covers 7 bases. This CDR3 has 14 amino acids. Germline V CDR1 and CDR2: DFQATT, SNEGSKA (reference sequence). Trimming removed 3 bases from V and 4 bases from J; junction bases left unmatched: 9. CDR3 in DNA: TGCAGTGCTAGTACCGCGGGAGTATTGTACGAGCAGTACTTC. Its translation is CSASTAGVLYEQYF.

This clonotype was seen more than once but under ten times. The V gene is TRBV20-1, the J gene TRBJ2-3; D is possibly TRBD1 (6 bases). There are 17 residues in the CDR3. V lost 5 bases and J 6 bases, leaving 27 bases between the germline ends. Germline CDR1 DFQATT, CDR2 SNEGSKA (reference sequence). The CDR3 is CSAHQVSTRGKGDTQYF. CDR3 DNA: TGCAGTGCTCATCAGGTTTCGACAAGGGGGAAGGGGGATACGCAGTATTTT.

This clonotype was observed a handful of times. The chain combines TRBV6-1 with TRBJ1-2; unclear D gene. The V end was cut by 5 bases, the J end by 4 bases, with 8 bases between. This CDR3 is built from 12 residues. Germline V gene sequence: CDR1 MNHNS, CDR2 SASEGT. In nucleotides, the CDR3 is TGTGCCAGCAGTAGACTGACCTATGGCTACACCTTC. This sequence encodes CASSRLTYGYTF.

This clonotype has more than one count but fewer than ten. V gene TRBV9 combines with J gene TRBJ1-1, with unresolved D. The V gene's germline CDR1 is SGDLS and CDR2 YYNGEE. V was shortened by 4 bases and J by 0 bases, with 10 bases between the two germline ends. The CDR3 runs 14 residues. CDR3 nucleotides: TGTGCCAGCAGCCCGAGTCCGATGAACACTGAAGCTTTCTTT. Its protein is CASSPSPMNTEAFF.

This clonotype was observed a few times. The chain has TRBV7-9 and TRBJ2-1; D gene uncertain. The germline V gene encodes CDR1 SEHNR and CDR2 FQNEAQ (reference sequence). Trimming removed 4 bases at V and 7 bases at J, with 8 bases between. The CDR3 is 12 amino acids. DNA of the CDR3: TGTGCCAGCAGCTCCCGCGGTAATGAGCAGTTCTTC. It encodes CASSSRGNEQFF. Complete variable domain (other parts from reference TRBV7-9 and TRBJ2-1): DTGVSQNPRHKITKRGQNVTFRCDPISEHNRLYWYRQTLGQGPEFLTYFQNEAQLEKSRLLSDRFSAERPKGSFSTLEIQRTEQGDSAMYLCASSSRGNEQFFGPGTRLTVL.

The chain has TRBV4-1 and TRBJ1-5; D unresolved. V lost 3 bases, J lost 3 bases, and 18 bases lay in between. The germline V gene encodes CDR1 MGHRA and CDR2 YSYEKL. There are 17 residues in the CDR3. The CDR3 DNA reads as TGCGCCAGCAGCCAGACGCCCCTAGGCCAGAACAATCAGCCCCAGCATTTT. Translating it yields CASSQTPLGQNNQPQHF.

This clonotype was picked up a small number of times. As DNA, the CDR3 is TGTGCCAGCAGCTATGTCGTCGGTTCTGGCTACACCTTC. Amino acid sequence: CASSYVVGSGYTF. The V gene is TRBV7-2, the J gene TRBJ1-2; the D is unclear. The CDR3 length is 13 residues. Germline CDR1 reads SGHTA; CDR2 reads FQGNSA. The V end lost 4 bases, the J end lost 7 bases, and 13 bases lay between the germline ends.

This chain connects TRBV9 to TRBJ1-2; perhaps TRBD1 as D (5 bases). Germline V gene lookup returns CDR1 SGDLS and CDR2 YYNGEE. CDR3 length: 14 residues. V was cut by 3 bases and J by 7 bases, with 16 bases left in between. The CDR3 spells CASSARRQGSGYTF. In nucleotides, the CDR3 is TGTGCCAGCAGCGCCAGACGTCAGGGCTCTGGCTACACCTTC.

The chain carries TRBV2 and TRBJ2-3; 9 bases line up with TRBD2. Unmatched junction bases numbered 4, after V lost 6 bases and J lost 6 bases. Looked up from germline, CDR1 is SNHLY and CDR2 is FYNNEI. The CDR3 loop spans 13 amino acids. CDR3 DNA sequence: TGTGCCAGCAGGGCCGGGACTAGCGATACGCAGTATTTT. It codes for CASRAGTSDTQYF.

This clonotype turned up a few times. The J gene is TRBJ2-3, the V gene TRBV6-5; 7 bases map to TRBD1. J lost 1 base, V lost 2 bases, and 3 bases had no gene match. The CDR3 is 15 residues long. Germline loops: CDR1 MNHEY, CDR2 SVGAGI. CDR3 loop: CASSYGDRGTDTQYF. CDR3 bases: TGTGCCAGCAGTTACGGGGACAGAGGCACAGATACGCAGTATTTT.

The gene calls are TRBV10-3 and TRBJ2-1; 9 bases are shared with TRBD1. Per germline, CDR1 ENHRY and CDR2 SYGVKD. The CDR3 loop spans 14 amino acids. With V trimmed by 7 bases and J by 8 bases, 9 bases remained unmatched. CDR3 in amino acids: CAIKGQGVVDEQFF. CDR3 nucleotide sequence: TGTGCCATCAAGGGACAGGGTGTGGTTGATGAGCAGTTCTTC.